The present T cell receptor (beta chain) was sequenced within a study of T cell responses to AZD1222 COVID-19 vaccine. The method was immunoSEQ multiplex PCR; TCRdb's version includes in-frame clones alone and lacks a portion of them. The sample holds fewer than 110,000 clones, about 87% seen once. This clone turned up a few times. The germline V gene has CDR1 MNHEY and CDR2 SVGEGT. There are 15 residues in the CDR3. V lost 4 bases and J 4 bases, leaving 14 bases between the germline ends. The source was peripheral blood, collected 28 days after the second AZD1222 dose. This clonotype was sampled from an adult who received the AZD1222 COVID-19 vaccine. The gene calls are TRBV6-2 or TRBV6-3 and TRBJ2-1, with D possibly matching TRBD1 (5 bases). The CDR3 coding sequence is TGTGCCAGCAGTTGGACACCAGCCGTATACAATGAGCAGTTCTTC. Translation: CASSWTPAVYNEQFF.